This paragraph covers one T cell receptor (beta chain) sequence. The data are from a study of blood T cell repertoires in COVID-19. The CDR3 has 11 residues. The V gene lost 3 bases and the J gene lost 7 bases, with 6 bases spanning the gap. Germline V CDR1 and CDR2: MNHNY, SVGAGI (reference sequence). Assay used: immunoSEQ multiplex PCR; TCRdb lists only in-frame clones, some missing. The table includes roughly 76,000 clones, roughly 84% detected once. The receptor was isolated from a woman younger than 30 with acute or convalescent COVID-19. Sequencing was performed on peripheral blood. This chain joins TRBV6-6 and TRBJ1-1; D is ambiguous. The CDR3 protein is CASSYAGEAFF. Written as DNA, the CDR3 is TGTGCCAGCAGTTATGCGGGTGAAGCTTTCTTT.